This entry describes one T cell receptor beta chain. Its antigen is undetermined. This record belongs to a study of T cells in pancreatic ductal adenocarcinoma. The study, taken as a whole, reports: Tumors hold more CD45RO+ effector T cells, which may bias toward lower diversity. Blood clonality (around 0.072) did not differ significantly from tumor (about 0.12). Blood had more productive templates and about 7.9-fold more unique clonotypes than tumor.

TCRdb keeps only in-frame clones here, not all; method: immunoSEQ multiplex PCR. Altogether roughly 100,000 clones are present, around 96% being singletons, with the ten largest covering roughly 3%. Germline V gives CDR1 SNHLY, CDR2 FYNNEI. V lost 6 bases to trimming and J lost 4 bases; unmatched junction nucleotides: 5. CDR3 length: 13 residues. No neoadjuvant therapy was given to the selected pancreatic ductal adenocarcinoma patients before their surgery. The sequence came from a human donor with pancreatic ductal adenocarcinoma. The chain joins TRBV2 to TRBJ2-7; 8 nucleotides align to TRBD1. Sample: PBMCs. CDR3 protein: CASRGTGQYEQYF. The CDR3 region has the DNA TGTGCCAGCAGGGGGACAGGACAATACGAGCAGTACTTC.